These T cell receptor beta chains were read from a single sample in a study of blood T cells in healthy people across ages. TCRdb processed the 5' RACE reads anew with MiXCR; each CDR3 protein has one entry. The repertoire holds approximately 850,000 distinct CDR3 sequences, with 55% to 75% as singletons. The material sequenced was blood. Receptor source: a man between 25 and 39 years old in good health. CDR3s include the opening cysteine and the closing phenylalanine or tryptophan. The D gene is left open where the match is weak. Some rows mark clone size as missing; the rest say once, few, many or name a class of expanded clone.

TGTGCCAGCAGCGGAGGAGAGGGGGGGCAAGAGACCCAGTACTTC	CASSGGEGGQETQYF	-	TRBV13	TRBJ2-5	many
TGCAGCGTCTTAACCGGGGAAATCGGCACTGAAGCTTTCTTT	CSVLTGEIGTEAFF	-	TRBV29-1	TRBJ1-1	-
TGCAGTGCTAGTGAACCGACTAGCATCTCCTACAATGAGCAGTTCTTC	CSASEPTSISYNEQFF	TRBD2	TRBV20-1	TRBJ2-1	-
TGTGCCAGCAGCTTAGAAACTGGAGCCTCAGATGGTTTCTTT	CASSLETGASDGFF	-	TRBV11-2	TRBJ1-1	few
TGTGCCAGCAGTCGAGCGCAGGTGTCCTGGGAGGGCTACACCTTC	CASSRAQVSWEGYTF	-	TRBV6-1	TRBJ1-2	-
TGTGCCAGCAGCAGGACAGGGTCGTTCGTTGGCAATGAGCAGTACTTC	CASSRTGSFVGNEQYF	TRBD1	TRBV6-2/TRBV6-3	TRBJ2-5	-
TGTGCCAGCAGCCAATCCCCAGGGGCTAACTATGGCTACACCTTC	CASSQSPGANYGYTF	-	TRBV4-2	TRBJ1-2	-
TGCAGCGGAACTCAGGGAAGGGAGACTGAAGCTTTCTTT	CSGTQGRETEAFF	-	TRBV29-1	TRBJ1-1	many
TGTGCCAGCAGCGTAGGCGGGACAGGGGTAGCTTTCTTT	CASSVGGTGVAFF	TRBD1	TRBV9	TRBJ1-1	-
TGTGCCAGCAGCCGAATGGGGAACCTTAATGAAAAACTGTTTTTT	CASSRMGNLNEKLFF	-	TRBV3-1	TRBJ1-4	-
TGCAGTGCTGATGATCGGGGCTCCTACGAGCAGTACTTC	CSADDRGSYEQYF	-	TRBV20-1	TRBJ2-7	-
TGTGCCAGCAGTGAATTGGAGGGTTTGGACGAAAAACTGTTTTTT	CASSELEGLDEKLFF	-	TRBV2	TRBJ1-4	-
TGTGCCAGCACTCCCCGGGTAGGGAGGGAGCAGTTCTTC	CASTPRVGREQFF	-	TRBV27	TRBJ2-1	few
TGTGCCAGCAGGCCGGGAGGAGATACGCAGTATTTT	CASRPGGDTQYF	TRBD2	TRBV6-6	TRBJ2-3	-
TGTGCCAGTACTCTTTCCCGGGCTGGGGCCAACGTCCTGACTTTC	CASTLSRAGANVLTF	-	TRBV19	TRBJ2-6	-
TGCAGTGCTAGAGATTATCTAGCGGGGAATAGAGAAGAGACCCAGTACTTC	CSARDYLAGNREETQYF	TRBD2	TRBV20-1	TRBJ2-5	-
TGTGCCAGCAGCCAACCCGACTACCAAGAGACCCAGTACTTC	CASSQPDYQETQYF	-	TRBV3-1	TRBJ2-5	-
TGTGCCAGCAGCCCAGCGGGAGGTGAGACCCAGTACTTC	CASSPAGGETQYF	TRBD2	TRBV11-3	TRBJ2-5	medium-sized
TGTGCCAGCAGCCCAGGTGGGAGCTCCTACAATGAGCAGTACTTC	CASSPGGSSYNEQYF	-	TRBV5-5	TRBJ2-7	-
TGTGCCATCAGTGCCTCGCGGGGTTTGGATACGCAGTATTTT	CAISASRGLDTQYF	-	TRBV10-3	TRBJ2-3	once
TGCAGTGCCACATCAGGGGCCCCCACAGATACGCAGTATTTT	CSATSGAPTDTQYF	-	TRBV20-1	TRBJ2-3	once
TGCGCCAGCAGCTCCAGTCGTAGCTCCTACGAGCAGTACTTC	CASSSSRSSYEQYF	-	TRBV5-1	TRBJ2-7	-
TGCAGTGCTAGGGACCGAGCAGACTACGAGCAGTACTTC	CSARDRADYEQYF	-	TRBV20-1	TRBJ2-7	-
TGCAGTGCTAGAGATCAAAACCGGACAGTTTATTTTTCGATGAACACTGAAGCTTTCTTT	CSARDQNRTVYFSMNTEAFF	-	TRBV20-1	TRBJ1-1	-
TGTGCCAGCAGTTTAGTGACAGGGGGCGCTTATGGCTACACCTTC	CASSLVTGGAYGYTF	TRBD1	TRBV12-3/TRBV12-4	TRBJ1-2	-
TGTGCCACCGGGACCGAGATTTACAATGAGCAGTTCTTC	CATGTEIYNEQFF	-	TRBV15	TRBJ2-1	-
TGTGCCAGCAGCCCCCCGGGACAATTGGAGCAGTACTTC	CASSPPGQLEQYF	-	TRBV7-8	TRBJ2-4	-
TGCAGTGCTAGAGATTGGGACAGGGGAAGGACTGAAGCTTTCTTT	CSARDWDRGRTEAFF	TRBD1	TRBV20-1	TRBJ1-1	-
TGCAGTGCTAAGGACAGGCCCGCCCTAAACTATAATTCACCCCTCCACTTT	CSAKDRPALNYNSPLHF	TRBD1	TRBV20-1	TRBJ1-6	-
TGCAGTACTAACACAATAACTAGCGACGTCTGGATGCAGCAGTACTTC	CSTNTITSDVWMQQYF	TRBD2	TRBV20-1	TRBJ2-5	-
TGCAGCGTGCACCGGACAGGGGCCACAGATACGCAGTATTTT	CSVHRTGATDTQYF	TRBD1	TRBV29-1	TRBJ2-3	-
TGTGCCATCAGTGAAACAGGGGATGTCAACATTCAGTACTTC	CAISETGDVNIQYF	TRBD1	TRBV10-3	TRBJ2-4	-
TGTGCCTCCCAAGTGGGGAGTCAAGAGACCCAGTACTTC	CASQVGSQETQYF	-	TRBV7-6	TRBJ2-5	-
TGTGCCAGCAGCTCCAGGGCTACGTACGAGCAGTACTTC	CASSSRATYEQYF	-	TRBV7-8	TRBJ2-7	-
TGTGCCAGCAGCTCGACAGGGGGCGAAGGCTACACCTTC	CASSSTGGEGYTF	TRBD1	TRBV6-5	TRBJ1-2	once
TGTGCCAGCAGCTTAGTAAGCGGGAGGGGTAGTACGCAGTATTTT	CASSLVSGRGSTQYF	TRBD2	TRBV7-2	TRBJ2-3	-
TGTGCCAGCAGCTTATCAGCCCAGCGACAAGAGACCCAGTACTTC	CASSLSAQRQETQYF	-	TRBV7-2	TRBJ2-5	-
TGCAGCGTTGAGGAAAACATGAACACTGAAGCTTTCTTT	CSVEENMNTEAFF	-	TRBV29-1	TRBJ1-1	-
TGTGCCAGCAGCTTAGGAGGGTTGTCAGATACGCAGTATTTT	CASSLGGLSDTQYF	-	TRBV7-9	TRBJ2-3	-
TGCAGTGCTAGACCTGGCGGGGGTCTATACGAGCAGTACTTC	CSARPGGGLYEQYF	TRBD2	TRBV20-1	TRBJ2-7	-
TGTGCCAACAGTTACTCCATGCTTTTCGGGACTAGCAATGCCGAGCAGTACTTC	CANSYSMLFGTSNAEQYF	TRBD2	TRBV6-2/TRBV6-3	TRBJ2-7	-
TGCAGCTACCCCGGGACAGGGGGTTGGGATGAGCAGTACTTC	CSYPGTGGWDEQYF	TRBD1	TRBV20-1	TRBJ2-5	-
TGCGCCAGCAGCTTGTTCCCAGGAAGCTCCTACGAGCAGTACTTC	CASSLFPGSSYEQYF	-	TRBV5-1	TRBJ2-7	few
TGTGCCATCAGTGAGGCGGGACAGATGTACGAGCAGTACTTC	CAISEAGQMYEQYF	-	TRBV10-3	TRBJ2-7	-
TGTGCCAGCAGCAACCTAGCGGGGGCCCCGAATGAGCAGTTCTTC	CASSNLAGAPNEQFF	TRBD2	TRBV3-1	TRBJ2-1	-
TGTGCCAGTAGTGTCTCAGGGTCTATCTCCTACGAGCAGTACTTC	CASSVSGSISYEQYF	-	TRBV19	TRBJ2-7	-
TGCGCCACCGCGATCAGGGACAGCCCCTCGGGCGAGCAGTTCTTC	CATAIRDSPSGEQFF	TRBD1	TRBV10-3	TRBJ2-1	-
TGTGCCAGCAGTTGGGCCGGGTCTCAGCCCCAGCATTTT	CASSWAGSQPQHF	-	TRBV12-3/TRBV12-4	TRBJ1-5	-
TGTGCCTGGAGTGTAAAGCGGGGGGGGACCCAGTACTTC	CAWSVKRGGTQYF	TRBD2	TRBV30	TRBJ2-5	-
TGTGCCAGCAGCCGCGTGAAAGAGACCCAGTACTTC	CASSRVKETQYF	-	TRBV3-1	TRBJ2-5	few
TGTGCCATCAGTGAGTCGAGACAGTCCCTATCCTACGAGCAGTACTTC	CAISESRQSLSYEQYF	-	TRBV10-3	TRBJ2-7	-
TGTGCCAGCAGCGCCGTAAGCAGGGTTAGCTCCTACGAGCAGTACTTC	CASSAVSRVSSYEQYF	-	TRBV7-2	TRBJ2-7	few
TGTGCCAGCAGCCAAGAGTGGCGACATCAAGAGACCCAGTACTTC	CASSQEWRHQETQYF	-	TRBV4-2	TRBJ2-5	few
TGTGCCAGCAGTTACCGGTCCGCGGAGACCCAGTACTTC	CASSYRSAETQYF	-	TRBV6-6	TRBJ2-5	-
TGTGCCACCAGACTAGCGGGAGCTAAGGATACGCAGTATTTT	CATRLAGAKDTQYF	TRBD2	TRBV7-2	TRBJ2-3	-
TGCGCCAGCAGCTTCGGGACTAACACAGATACGCAGTATTTT	CASSFGTNTDTQYF	TRBD2	TRBV5-1	TRBJ2-3	-
TGTGCCAGCAGCTACACTGGGACGGCTATAGGCTATGGCTACACCTTC	CASSYTGTAIGYGYTF	-	TRBV12-3/TRBV12-4	TRBJ1-2	-